Listed here are 23 T cell receptor beta chains from one sample, sequenced in a study of T cells in Graves' hyperthyroidism and ophthalmopathy. TCR beta CDR3 regions were amplified from RNA transcripts. The HTBI primer set drove a first-round RT-PCR of the TCR CDR3. One entry per CDR3 protein results from TCRdb running MiXCR on the multiplex PCR reads. There are some 620,000 distinct CDR3 sequences in the sample; 16% occur only once, and around 4% lies in the top ten. Sequencing was done on a sample of blood. Receptors originate from a woman aged 30 to 39 with Graves' hyperthyroidism.

This clonotype was seen many times. The rearrangement links TRBV18 to TRBJ1-2; 7 nucleotides line up with TRBD1. V shed 3 bases, J shed 0 bases, and the junction held 4 bases outside the gene matches. Germline CDR1 is KGHSH and CDR2 is LQKENI. The CDR3 consists of 15 residues. The CDR3 loop is CASSPWDRSNYGYTF. Here the CDR3 DNA reads TGTGCCAGCTCACCGTGGGACAGATCTAACTATGGCTACACCTTC.

V usage is TRBV6-1 and J usage is TRBJ1-5; a weak D match, TRBD1 (5 bases). Trimming took off 6 bases at V and 7 bases at J, with 16 bases between the two ends. There are 14 residues in the CDR3. Per the germline V gene, CDR1 is MNHNS and CDR2 is SASEGT. CDR3 bases: TGTGCCAGCAGGCCCTCAGGGCCCGGCCAGCCCCAGCATTTT. This sequence encodes CASRPSGPGQPQHF.

This clonotype was seen repeatedly, ten times or more. The chain combines TRBV7-9 with TRBJ2-1; D perhaps matches TRBD2 (5 bases). The CDR3 runs 14 residues. The V end was cut by 1 base, the J end by 9 bases, with 13 bases between. Germline lookup yields CDR1 SEHNR and CDR2 FQNEAQ (reference sequence). As DNA, the CDR3 is TGTGCCAGCAGCTTAGAGGCGGGCTCGAGTGAGCAGTTCTTC. Its protein product is CASSLEAGSSEQFF.

This clonotype was seen more than once but under ten times. The chain couples TRBV4-2 to TRBJ2-1; TRBD2 matches at 8 bases. V lost 0 bases, J lost 5 bases, and 6 bases stayed unmatched. Germline V gene data show CDR1 as LGHNA and CDR2 as YNFKEQ. The length of the CDR3 is 16 residues. CDR3 amino acids: CASSQDWGSGDNEQFF. CDR3 nucleotides: TGTGCCAGCAGCCAAGATTGGGGTAGCGGGGACAATGAGCAGTTCTTC.

This rearrangement joins TRBV7-3 to TRBJ2-1; perhaps D is TRBD1 or TRBD2 (6 bases each). V was trimmed by 2 bases and J by 5 bases, leaving 16 bases between them. Per the germline V gene, CDR1 is SGHTA and CDR2 is FQGTGA. The CDR3 consists of 16 residues. The CDR3 DNA reads TGTGCCAGCAGCTTAGGGCCGGGGGCGGGGAACAATGAGCAGTTCTTC. It encodes CASSLGPGAGNNEQFF.

This clonotype has a count of ten or more. J is TRBJ2-5 and V is TRBV5-5; 10 bases match TRBD2. This CDR3 has 17 residues. Trimming took 0 bases from V and 2 from J; bases not matched to a gene: 7. Germline V gene lookup returns CDR1 SGHKS and CDR2 YYEKEE (reference sequence). CDR3 sequence: CASSLDLGTSAQETQYF. The CDR3 DNA follows: TGTGCCAGCAGCTTGGACCTCGGGACTAGCGCACAAGAGACCCAGTACTTC.

The gene calls are TRBV5-6 and TRBJ1-3; tentatively, D is TRBD1 (6 bases). CDR3 size: 15 residues. V lost 0 bases and J lost 1, with 8 bases in between. CDR1 is SGHDT, CDR2 YYEEEE, per germline. CDR3 residues: CASSLVQGSGNTIYF. The CDR3 DNA reads as TGTGCCAGCAGCTTGGTGCAGGGGTCTGGAAACACCATATATTTT. Complete variable domain (other parts from reference TRBV5-6 and TRBJ1-3): DAGVTQSPTHLIKTRGQQVTLRCSPKSGHDTVSWYQQALGQGPQFIFQYYEEEERQRGNFPDRFSGHQFPNYSSELNVNALLLGDSALYLCASSLVQGSGNTIYFGEGSWLTVV.

The table lists this clonotype with a count of one. This chain joins TRBV7-3 and TRBJ1-4, with TRBD1 as a possible D gene (5 bases). The CDR3 loop spans 19 amino acids. The germline V gene encodes CDR1 SGHTA and CDR2 FQGTGA. V was trimmed by 5 bases and J by 0 bases, leaving 22 bases between them. CDR3 loop: CASSPRALQEETTNEKLFF. The CDR3 DNA reads as TGTGCCAGCAGCCCCCGGGCGTTACAGGAAGAAACAACTAATGAAAAACTGTTTTTT. Variable domain in full (rest from reference TRBV7-3 and TRBJ1-4): GAGVSQTPSNKVTEKGKYVELRCDPISGHTALYWYRQSLGQGPEFLIYFQGTGAADDSGLPNDRFFAVRPEGSVSTLKIQRTERGDSAVYLCASSPRALQEETTNEKLFFGSGTQLSVL.

This clonotype was seen repeatedly, ten times or more. The CDR3 region has the DNA TGTGCCAGCAATAACAGGGAATCCTATGGCTACACCTTC. It specifies CASNNRESYGYTF. The chain uses TRBV6-1 and TRBJ1-2, with D perhaps matching TRBD1 (6 bases). V gave up 7 bases and J gave up 4 bases, with 13 bases separating them. The germline V gene encodes CDR1 MNHNS and CDR2 SASEGT. The CDR3 runs 13 residues.

Comment on this clonotype: A much larger clone is a single base away; this may be a read error. The V and J genes are TRBV7-2 and TRBJ1-1; no firm D call. The CDR3 is 13 residues long. From germline, CDR1 is SGHTA and CDR2 FQGNSA. Deletions cut 6 bases from V and 1 base from J, with 9 bases between. CDR3 in DNA: TGTGCCAGCAGATATATATCGAACACTGAAGCTTTCTTT. Its translation is CASRYISNTEAFF.

The J gene is TRBJ1-4, the V gene TRBV19; maybe TRBD1 (5 bases). There are 15 residues in the CDR3. V was shortened by 3 bases and J by 0 bases, with 8 bases between the two germline ends. The germline CDR1 and CDR2 sequences are LNHDA and SQIVND (reference sequence). The CDR3 DNA follows: TGTGCCAGTAGTATTCGACAGTCAACTAATGAAAAACTGTTTTTT. Translation: CASSIRQSTNEKLFF. The whole variable domain, filled in from reference TRBV19 and TRBJ1-4, reads DGGITQSPKYLFRKEGQNVTLSCEQNLNHDAMYWYRQDPGQGLRLIYYSQIVNDFQKGDIAEGYSVSREKKESFPLTVTSAQKNPTAFYLCASSIRQSTNEKLFFGSGTQLSVL.

This clonotype showed up many times. The chain joins TRBV3-1 to TRBJ2-3; D may be TRBD1 (5 bases). The CDR3 is 13 residues long. Germline CDR1 LGHDT, CDR2 YNNKEL (reference sequence). Trimming removed 3 bases at V and 5 bases at J, with 9 bases between. The CDR3 coding sequence is TGTGCCAGCAGCCATCCCAGGGTAGATACGCAGTATTTT. The encoded protein is CASSHPRVDTQYF.

This clonotype appeared once. The rearrangement joins TRBV10-3 to TRBJ1-6; tentative D call: TRBD1 (5 bases). V was shortened by 5 bases and J by 8 bases, with 13 bases between the two germline ends. Germline V gives CDR1 ENHRY, CDR2 SYGVKD. The CDR3 contains 14 residues. The CDR3 spells CAISNGQGYSPLHF. DNA of the CDR3: TGTGCCATCAGTAACGGGCAGGGTTATTCACCCCTCCACTTT.

V and J are TRBV6-2 or TRBV6-3 and TRBJ2-5, with 14 nucleotides matching TRBD2. V trimming: 1 base; J trimming: 0 bases; junction bases outside the gene matches: 10. Germline loops: CDR1 MNHEY, CDR2 SVGEGT. The CDR3 loop spans 20 amino acids. The CDR3 DNA reads TGTGCCAGCAGTTACTACATCACCGGGACTAGCGGGAGAGACCAAGAGACCCAGTACTTC. Translation: CASSYYITGTSGRDQETQYF.

The gene calls are TRBV18 and TRBJ1-1, with D hard to call. In germline, CDR1 is KGHSH, CDR2 LQKENI. The V end lost 4 bases, the J end lost 4 bases, and 13 bases lay between the germline ends. The CDR3 contains 14 residues. The CDR3 bases are TGTGCCAGCTCACTAGGGCGGTGGGGCACTGAAGCTTTCTTT. Amino acid sequence: CASSLGRWGTEAFF. The full variable domain, its missing parts supplied by reference TRBV18 and TRBJ1-1, is NAGVMQNPRHLVRRRGQEARLRCSPMKGHSHVYWYRQLPEEGLKFMVYLQKENIIDESGMPKERFSAEFPKEGPSILRIQQVVRGDSAAYFCASSLGRWGTEAFFGQGTRLTVV.

This clonotype was found many times. The chain recombines TRBV27 with TRBJ2-7; a possible D gene is TRBD1 (6 bases). The CDR3 is made up of 13 amino acids. With 2 bases removed from V and 4 bases from J, the gap between germline ends came to 9 bases. Germline V gives CDR1 MNHEY, CDR2 SMNVEV (reference sequence). The CDR3 region has the DNA TGTGCCAGCAGTTTAGGTAGGGGGTACGAGCAGTACTTC. It translates to CASSLGRGYEQYF.

A word on this clonotype: One end of the junction does not line up with germline, which may come from a read error. DNA of the CDR3: TGTGCCACCAGCCGCCCGGACAGGGCCTACGAGCAGTACTTC. It codes for CATSRPDRAYEQYF. V is TRBV7-2 and J is TRBJ2-7, with 8 bases lining up with TRBD1. Looked up from germline, CDR1 is SGHTA and CDR2 is FQGNSA. CDR3 length: 14 amino acids.

This clonotype was seen ten or more times. The V gene is TRBV11-2, the J gene TRBJ2-2; D perhaps matches TRBD1 (6 bases). Trimming shortened V by 4 bases and J by 6 bases, and 18 bases separated the two germline ends. Germline V gene data show CDR1 as SGHAT and CDR2 as FQNNGV. This CDR3 region has 16 residues. The CDR3 coding sequence is TGTGCCAGCAGCTCCATGGGGCAGGGGTGGTCCGGGGAGCTGTTTTTT. It codes for CASSSMGQGWSGELFF.

This clonotype was observed many times. The rearrangement uses TRBV28 and TRBJ1-1, with TRBD1 matching 7 bases. CDR1 and CDR2 (germline): MDHEN, SYDVKM. The CDR3 runs 14 residues. With 2 bases clipped from V and 7 bases from J, the junction kept 7 bases outside the gene matches. The CDR3 reads CASSLTGAGGEAFF. The CDR3 DNA follows: TGTGCCAGCAGTTTAACAGGGGCGGGGGGTGAAGCTTTCTTT.

This clonotype appeared a few times. The J gene is TRBJ1-3, the V gene TRBV5-1; D gene ambiguous. This CDR3 is 14 amino acids long. V gave up 0 bases and J gave up 0 bases, with 4 bases separating them. CDR1 is SGHRS, CDR2 YFSETQ, per germline. The CDR3 DNA reads as TGCGCCAGCAGCTTGGAGGTCTCTGGAAACACCATATATTTT. Amino acids: CASSLEVSGNTIYF.

Many counts were recorded for this clonotype. The chain has TRBV11-2 and TRBJ2-1; no reliable D call. V was clipped by 1 base and J by 4 bases, with 11 bases between them. CDR3 length: 15 amino acids. Germline V gene lookup returns CDR1 SGHAT and CDR2 FQNNGV. CDR3: CASSLGSLGYNEQFF. CDR3 DNA: TGTGCCAGCAGCTTAGGATCTCTAGGGTACAATGAGCAGTTCTTC.

The table lists this clonotype with many counts. The chain couples TRBV10-3 to TRBJ2-3, with D possibly matching TRBD2 (6 bases). Germline assignment: CDR1 ENHRY and CDR2 SYGVKD. The CDR3 totals 14 residues. V dropped 10 bases and J dropped 2 bases, with 16 bases sitting between them. Written as DNA, the CDR3 is TGTGCCACCAAAAGGGACTTAAACACAGATACGCAGTATTTT. Its translation is CATKRDLNTDTQYF.

This clonotype was picked up many times. The rearrangement links TRBV12-3 or TRBV12-4 to TRBJ2-7; D might be TRBD1 or TRBD2, each matching 5 bases. V was clipped by 2 bases and J by 7 bases, with 21 bases between them. This CDR3 region has 16 residues. CDR3 DNA sequence: TGTGCCAGCAGTTTACCAGCACTGGGACGGCGTAAGGAGCAGTACTTC. Translated: CASSLPALGRRKEQYF.